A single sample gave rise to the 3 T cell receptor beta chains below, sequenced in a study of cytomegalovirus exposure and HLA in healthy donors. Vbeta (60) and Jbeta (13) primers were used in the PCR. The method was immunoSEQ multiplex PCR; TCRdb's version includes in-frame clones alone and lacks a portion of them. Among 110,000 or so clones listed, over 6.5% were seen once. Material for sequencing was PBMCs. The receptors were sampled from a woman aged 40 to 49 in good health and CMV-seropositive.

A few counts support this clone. The CDR3 DNA reads as TGTGCCAGCAGCCCTTCCGGCACAGATACGCAGTATTTT. Encoded protein: CASSPSGTDTQYF. V gene TRBV9 combines with J gene TRBJ2-3; D gene uncertain. V lost 4 bases, J lost 1 base, and 7 bases lay in between. This CDR3 is built from 13 residues. Germline CDR1 reads SGDLS; CDR2 reads YYNGEE.

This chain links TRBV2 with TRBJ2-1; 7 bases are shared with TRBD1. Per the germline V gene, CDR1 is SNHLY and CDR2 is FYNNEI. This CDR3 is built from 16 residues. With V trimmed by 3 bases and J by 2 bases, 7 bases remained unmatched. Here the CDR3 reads CASSDPLQGAYNEQFF. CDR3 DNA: TGTGCCAGCAGTGATCCCCTGCAGGGGGCCTACAATGAGCAGTTCTTC.

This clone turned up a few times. CDR3 protein: CAWSVGLFQHF. CDR3 nucleotide sequence: TGTGCCTGGAGTGTGGGCCTATTCCAGCATTTT. The rearrangement links TRBV30 to TRBJ1-5; D unresolved. In germline, CDR1 is GTSNPN, CDR2 SVGIG (reference sequence). The CDR3 has 11 residues. V was cut by 0 bases and J by 12 bases, with 9 bases left in between. The full variable domain, rest sourced from reference TRBV30 and TRBJ1-5, is SQTIHQWPATLVQPVGSPLSLECTVEGTSNPNLYWYRQAAGRGLQLLFYSVGIGQISSEVPQNLSASRPQDRQFILSSKKLLLSDSGFYLCAWSVGLFQHFGDGTRLSIL.